The 11 T cell receptor beta chains below come from one sample, sequenced in a study of vaccination effects on CD4 cells after COVID-19. Their antigens remain unidentified. Produced via immunoSEQ multiplex PCR; TCRdb's table is partial and in-frame only. The data hold about 33,000 clones, with about 78% observed a single time. After expansion with viral peptide pools in the ViraFEST assay, antigen-specific CD4+ T cells were sequenced. A roughly 11-day culture period preceded the isolation of CD4+ T cells. The person acquired a PCR-confirmed SARS-CoV-2 infection between March and December 2020. This material consisted of CD4+ T cells from PBMCs cultured with HCoV-NL63 spike peptides, taken before COVID-19 vaccination. These receptors were collected from a human donor who had a prior SARS-CoV-2 infection.

In its sample, this clone was seen a few times. The chain is built from TRBV11-2 and TRBJ2-5; 7 positions match TRBD1. CDR1 and CDR2 from the germline V gene are SGHAT and FQNNGV. V shed 5 bases and J 5 bases; nucleotides not matched to a gene: 2. The CDR3 has 12 residues. This chain's CDR3 is CASSVTGETQYF. The CDR3 DNA sequence: TGTGCCAGCAGCGTGACAGGGGAGACCCAGTACTTC.

The rearrangement uses TRBV5-5 and TRBJ1-3, with D possibly being TRBD1 (5 bases). In germline, CDR1 is SGHKS, CDR2 YYEKEE (reference sequence). The CDR3 totals 17 residues. Trimming cost V 0 bases and J 7 bases, with 20 bases left between them. The chain's CDR3 is CASSLAVSEGAPNTIYF. The DNA for the CDR3 is TGTGCCAGCAGCTTGGCAGTCTCTGAAGGGGCTCCGAACACCATATATTTT. Together with reference TRBV5-5 and TRBJ1-3, the CDR3 gives the full variable domain: DAGVTQSPTHLIKTRGQQVTLRCSPISGHKSVSWYQQVLGQGPQFIFQYYEKEERGRGNFPDRFSARQFPNYSSELNVNALLLGDSALYLCASSLAVSEGAPNTIYFGEGSWLTVV.

V usage is TRBV18 and J usage is TRBJ2-2; 7 nucleotides align to TRBD1. Trimming cost V 0 bases and J 0 bases; bases outside gene matches: 1. The CDR3 is 16 residues long. The V gene's germline CDR1 is KGHSH and CDR2 LQKENI. CDR3 amino acids: CASSPPGTANTGELFF. CDR3 DNA sequence: TGTGCCAGCTCACCACCCGGGACAGCGAACACCGGGGAGCTGTTTTTT.

The chain has TRBV9 and TRBJ2-1, with unresolved D. The length of the CDR3 is 12 residues. Germline-derived CDR1 and CDR2 are SGDLS and YYNGEE. V lost 0 bases, J lost 13 bases, and 11 bases lay in between. The CDR3 loop is CASSVDMKFQFF. The CDR3 coding sequence is TGTGCCAGCAGCGTAGATATGAAGTTTCAGTTCTTC.

The J gene is TRBJ2-3, the V gene TRBV29-1; D is unresolved. The V gene's germline CDR1 is SQVTM and CDR2 ANQGSEA. This CDR3 is built from 10 residues. The ends were cut back, 5 bases at V and 6 bases at J, with 6 bases in the middle. The CDR3 region has the DNA TGCAGCGTTTGGCAGGATACGCAGTATTTT. Its translation: CSVWQDTQYF.

The chain carries TRBV7-3 and TRBJ2-3, with D possibly TRBD2 on 6 matching bases. Trimming left V 5 bases short and J 1 base short, with 16 bases between. Per the germline V gene, CDR1 is SGHTA and CDR2 is FQGTGA. This CDR3 spans 16 amino acids. Written as DNA, the CDR3 is TGTGCCAGCAGCAATGGGGGGAGATCAGGCACAGATACGCAGTATTTT. Its protein is CASSNGGRSGTDTQYF. The full variable domain, in which reference TRBV7-3 and TRBJ2-3 provide the parts outside the CDR3, is GAGVSQTPSNKVTEKGKYVELRCDPISGHTALYWYRQSLGQGPEFLIYFQGTGAADDSGLPNDRFFAVRPEGSVSTLKIQRTERGDSAVYLCASSNGGRSGTDTQYFGPGTRLTVL.

The chain is built from TRBV30 and TRBJ1-5; D is unclear. This CDR3 comprises 13 residues. Germline values: CDR1 GTSNPN, CDR2 SVGIG (reference sequence). With 2 bases removed from V and 4 bases from J, the gap between germline ends came to 9 bases. The CDR3 loop is CAWSFGENQPQHF. The CDR3 bases are TGTGCCTGGAGTTTCGGCGAGAATCAGCCCCAGCATTTT.

The chain is built from TRBV5-6 and TRBJ2-2; tentatively, D is TRBD1 (5 bases). Germline CDR1 is SGHDT and CDR2 is YYEEEE. V was pared by 4 bases and J by 1 base, with 14 bases between. This CDR3 region has 16 residues. The CDR3 here is CASSIQTALNTGELFF. The CDR3 DNA sequence: TGTGCCAGCAGCATCCAGACAGCGCTGAACACCGGGGAGCTGTTTTTT.

The V call is TRBV24-1, the J call TRBJ2-1; perhaps D is TRBD1 or TRBD2 (5 bases each). The CDR3 is 13 amino acids. V lost 6 bases and J lost 9, with 14 bases in between. The V gene's germline CDR1 is KGHDR and CDR2 SFDVKD. The CDR3, as DNA: TGTGCCACCAGTCCAAGGGTGAGGGGTGAGCAGTTCTTC. Amino acids: CATSPRVRGEQFF.

The chain employs TRBV11-2 and TRBJ2-1, with TRBD2 matching 8 bases. The CDR3 has 16 amino acids. Germline V gene sequence: CDR1 SGHAT, CDR2 FQNNGV. V lost 1 base, J lost 3 bases, and 5 bases stayed unmatched. The DNA for the CDR3 is TGTGCCAGCAGCTTAGGATCTAGCGGGTACTACAATGAGCAGTTCTTC. It codes for CASSLGSSGYYNEQFF.

Concerning this clone: At one end, the junction sequence differs from germline, possibly due to a read error. The chain combines TRBV7-2 with TRBJ1-1; D is uncertain. CDR3 length: 14 amino acids. CDR1 is SGHTA and CDR2 is FQGNSA in the germline V gene. The CDR3: CASSVAAGIVEAFF. In DNA form, the CDR3 reads TGTGCCAGCAGCGTAGCGGCCGGGATTGTTGAAGCTTTCTTT.